This is a list of T cell receptor beta chains from one sample in a study of T cells in Graves' hyperthyroidism and ophthalmopathy. TCRdb re-called the multiplex PCR reads through MiXCR, storing one row per CDR3 protein. Among around 420,000 distinct CDR3 sequences listed, roughly an eighth were seen once. Sequences were obtained from blood. These TCRs come from a woman between 18 and 29 years old with Graves' hyperthyroidism. Each CDR3 is given without its conserved first and last residue. Expanded clones get a size class; other rows say once, few or many, or leave the size out.

V: TRBV6-1; size: many; J: TRBJ1-5; CDR3: ASSPSSSNQPQH
V: TRBV27; size: few; J: TRBJ2-3; CDR3: ASSFLGPRPHTQY
V: TRBV29-1; size: NA; J: TRBJ1-2; CDR3: SVIRGDGYT
V: TRBV3-1; size: many; J: TRBJ2-7; CDR3: ASSQDPRASYEQY
V: TRBV20-1; size: many; J: TRBJ1-2; CDR3: SARGGGGNGYT
V: TRBV9; size: many; J: TRBJ1-1; CDR3: ASSVGGSTEAF
V: TRBV30; size: many; J: TRBJ2-1; CDR3: AWSVHRSGTGGNEQF
V: TRBV28; size: many; J: TRBJ2-3; CDR3: ASSLRPSGRARDTQY
V: TRBV20-1; size: many; J: TRBJ1-2; CDR3: SARDSQGAPDYGYT
V: TRBV27; size: few; J: TRBJ2-4; CDR3: ASSLSAKNIQY
V: TRBV6-1; size: NA; J: TRBJ1-1; CDR3: ASRFRGGDTEAF
V: TRBV6-1; size: NA; J: TRBJ1-5; CDR3: ASSYDRGEQPQH
V: TRBV6-1; size: many; J: TRBJ2-7; CDR3: ASSEAGPYEQY
V: TRBV7-8; size: many; J: TRBJ2-3; CDR3: ASSLLLAGGAGGTDTQY
V: TRBV20-1; size: NA; J: TRBJ2-3; CDR3: SAQLSTDTQY
V: TRBV6-2/TRBV6-3; size: few; J: TRBJ1-5; CDR3: ASSYSGQPQH
V: TRBV15; size: many; J: TRBJ2-5; CDR3: ATSDHRDREETQY
V: TRBV30; size: many; J: TRBJ1-4; CDR3: AWRGYEKLF
V: TRBV15; size: few; J: TRBJ1-1; CDR3: ATSRDRGASEAF
V: TRBV6-1; size: NA; J: TRBJ2-7; CDR3: ASSDLSGRVRYEQY
V: TRBV3-1; size: many; J: TRBJ1-1; CDR3: ASSQGTVNTEAF
V: TRBV30; size: many; J: TRBJ2-2; CDR3: AWNGRDAERELF
V: TRBV7-6; size: few; J: TRBJ1-3; CDR3: ASSLAAAALY
V: TRBV7-9; size: many; J: TRBJ2-1; CDR3: ASRKVQGTVEQF
V: TRBV6-1; size: NA; J: TRBJ1-2; CDR3: ASRRQSDLNYGYT
V: TRBV6-1; size: NA; J: TRBJ2-1; CDR3: ASVSSYNEQF
V: TRBV30; size: NA; J: TRBJ1-5; CDR3: AWSAGDGQPQH
V: TRBV24-1; size: few; J: TRBJ2-3; CDR3: ATRDTGTDTQY
V: TRBV9; size: many; J: TRBJ1-1; CDR3: ASSPVHSNTEAF
V: TRBV30; size: many; J: TRBJ1-1; CDR3: AWDPGTSNTEAF
V: TRBV3-1; size: many; J: TRBJ1-1; CDR3: ASSLPGQGTEAF
V: TRBV4-3; size: many; J: TRBJ2-7; CDR3: ASSQDKAQASYEQY
V: TRBV30; size: few; J: TRBJ1-2; CDR3: AWSVQGLSYGYT
V: TRBV12-5; size: NA; J: TRBJ1-1; CDR3: ASGLAPRQDVTEAF